The 19 T cell receptor beta chains below were found in one sample sequenced in a study of cytomegalovirus exposure and HLA in healthy donors. 13 Jbeta primers and 60 Vbeta primers were used for the PCR. The protocol was immunoSEQ multiplex PCR, while the TCRdb copy is restricted to in-frame clones and leaves out a portion. The repertoire holds 90,000 to 150,000 clones, with 60% to 85% as singletons. The sample consisted of PBMCs. The receptors were gathered from a female donor in good health and CMV-seronegative.

V and J are TRBV6-5 and TRBJ2-6; tentative D call: TRBD2 (5 bases). Germline CDR1 and CDR2: MNHEY and SVGAGI. Trimming took off 7 bases at V and 0 bases at J, with 7 bases between the two ends. This CDR3 comprises 14 residues. The CDR3 loop is CASMDSSGANVLTF. The DNA for the CDR3 is TGTGCCAGCATGGACTCCTCTGGGGCCAACGTCCTGACTTTC.

The rearrangement uses TRBV7-3 and TRBJ2-3; TRBD2 is a possible D gene (5 bases). Trimming left V 2 bases short and J 4 bases short, with 10 bases between. The germline CDR1 and CDR2 sequences are SGHTA and FQGTGA. The CDR3 has 14 residues. The CDR3 sequence: CASSLGEHSDTQYF. The CDR3 nucleotides are TGTGCCAGCAGCTTAGGGGAGCATTCAGATACGCAGTATTTT.

A note on this clone: The sample has other DNA sequences that encode this CDR3 too. The CDR3 here is CASSVDSGGPYNEQFF. CDR3 in DNA: TGTGCCAGCAGCGTAGATAGCGGGGGACCCTACAATGAGCAGTTCTTC. The gene calls are TRBV9 and TRBJ2-1; TRBD2 matches at 9 bases. The length of the CDR3 is 16 residues. In germline, CDR1 is SGDLS, CDR2 YYNGEE. The V gene end was trimmed by 0 bases and the J gene end by 2 bases; junction bases not matched to a gene: 3.

This chain uses TRBV6-5 with TRBJ1-1, with a weak D call TRBD1 (5 bases). This CDR3 is built from 14 residues. CDR1 MNHEY and CDR2 SVGAGI come from the germline V gene. With 0 bases removed from V and 5 bases from J, the gap between germline ends came to 10 bases. The CDR3 loop is CASSYSPGRTEAFF. The DNA of the CDR3 is TGTGCCAGCAGTTACTCTCCAGGGCGGACTGAAGCTTTCTTT.

This chain joins TRBV7-8 and TRBJ1-5; D remains unclear. Germline V lookup: CDR1 SGHVS, CDR2 FQNEAQ. The CDR3 loop spans 12 amino acids. The V end lost 5 bases, the J end lost 3 bases, and 5 bases lay between the germline ends. In DNA form, the CDR3 reads TGTGCCAGCAGCCCAATCAATCAGCCCCAGCATTTT. Residues: CASSPINQPQHF.

The chain links TRBV5-1 to TRBJ2-3; weak D call: TRBD1 (6 bases). With 4 bases removed from V and 0 bases from J, the gap between germline ends came to 9 bases. CDR1 is SGHRS, CDR2 YFSETQ, per germline. This CDR3 spans 14 amino acids. The chain's CDR3 is CASSPGDSTDTQYF. The CDR3 nucleotides are TGCGCCAGCAGCCCAGGGGATAGCACAGATACGCAGTATTTT.

The chain links TRBV4-2 to TRBJ2-7; weak D call: TRBD2 (6 bases). Germline CDR1 LGHNA, CDR2 YNFKEQ. The length of the CDR3 is 14 residues. Trimming removed 1 base at V and 2 bases at J, with 9 bases between. The DNA of the CDR3 is TGTGCCAGCAGCCAAGTCGGGGGTACCTACGAGCAGTACTTC. Encoded protein: CASSQVGGTYEQYF.

This sequence joins TRBV15 and TRBJ2-1; TRBD2 agrees at 10 bases. Trimming took 5 bases from V and 4 from J; bases not matched to a gene: 11. Germline CDR1 reads LNHNV; CDR2 reads YYDKDF (reference sequence). The CDR3 has 17 amino acids. Here the CDR3 DNA reads TGTGCCACCAGCTTAGCCCGGACTAGCGGATTATACAATGAGCAGTTCTTC. Translating it yields CATSLARTSGLYNEQFF. Full variable domain (outside the CDR3, taken from reference TRBV15 and TRBJ2-1): DAMVIQNPRYQVTQFGKPVTLSCSQTLNHNVMYWYQQKSSQAPKLLFHYYDKDFNNEADTPDNFQSRRPNTSFCFLDIRSPGLGDTAMYLCATSLARTSGLYNEQFFGPGTRLTVL.

The rearrangement joins TRBV5-6 to TRBJ1-1; no clear D gene. Germline CDR1 reads SGHDT; CDR2 reads YYEEEE. The CDR3 length is 14 residues. The V gene lost 2 bases and the J gene lost 0 bases, with 8 bases spanning the gap. CDR3 DNA sequence: TGTGCCAGCAGCTTTCGAGAGATGAACACTGAAGCTTTCTTT. Translation: CASSFREMNTEAFF.

The chain couples TRBV19 to TRBJ1-5; 7 bases map to TRBD1. V shed 3 bases and J 8 bases; nucleotides not matched to a gene: 4. Germline V gene data show CDR1 as LNHDA and CDR2 as SQIVND (reference sequence). The CDR3 has 13 amino acids. CDR3: CASSIQGVKPQHF. In DNA form, the CDR3 reads TGTGCCAGTAGTATCCAGGGGGTTAAGCCCCAGCATTTT.

The V gene is TRBV29-1, the J gene TRBJ1-3; D not resolved. CDR1 and CDR2 (germline): SQVTM, ANQGSEA. This CDR3 region has 15 residues. The CDR3 is CSAQKGDPSGNTIYF. CDR3 DNA: TGCAGTGCTCAAAAGGGAGATCCCTCTGGAAACACCATATATTTT.

V gene TRBV5-1 combines with J gene TRBJ2-5; TRBD1 agrees at 10 bases. V lost 2 bases to trimming and J lost 4 bases; unmatched junction nucleotides: 5. CDR1 and CDR2 from the germline V gene are SGHRS and YFSETQ. This CDR3 is 15 amino acids long. This CDR3 reads CASSFGDRGGETQYF. The CDR3 region has the DNA TGCGCCAGCAGCTTCGGGGACAGGGGCGGAGAGACCCAGTACTTC.

The chain is built from TRBV6-4 and TRBJ1-6; D ambiguous. This CDR3 is built from 13 residues. V was clipped by 5 bases and J by 4 bases, with 6 bases between them. The germline V gene has CDR1 MRHNA and CDR2 SNTAGT. As DNA, the CDR3 is TGTGCCAGCAGTACAGAATATAATTCACCCCTCCACTTT. As protein: CASSTEYNSPLHF.

The chain uses TRBV6-1 and TRBJ1-6, with D unresolved. V lost 6 bases to trimming and J lost 18 bases, with 15 bases between them. From germline, CDR1 is MNHNS and CDR2 SASEGT. CDR3 length: 11 residues. CDR3 in DNA: TGTGCCAGCAGGGGCCAGCAAGAGCACCACTTT. Residues: CASRGQQEHHF.

The V and J genes are TRBV5-6 and TRBJ2-3; 13 bases are shared with TRBD2. This CDR3 is 17 amino acids long. Germline V CDR1 and CDR2: SGHDT, YYEEEE. The V and J ends lost 2 bases and 4 bases, in that order; junction bases with no gene match: 7. The CDR3 DNA follows: TGTGCCAGCAGCTTCTCAACTAGCGGGGGGGCCTCAGATACGCAGTATTTT. It is translated as CASSFSTSGGASDTQYF. Complete variable domain (other parts from reference TRBV5-6 and TRBJ2-3): DAGVTQSPTHLIKTRGQQVTLRCSPKSGHDTVSWYQQALGQGPQFIFQYYEEEERQRGNFPDRFSGHQFPNYSSELNVNALLLGDSALYLCASSFSTSGGASDTQYFGPGTRLTVL.

The V call is TRBV10-3, the J call TRBJ1-6; D not certain. CDR1 and CDR2 (germline): ENHRY, SYGVKD. CDR3 size: 15 residues. The ends were cut back, 3 bases at V and 7 bases at J, with 13 bases in the middle. The DNA of the CDR3 is TGTGCCATCAGTGACCTAGCTGCCCTAAATTCACCCCTCCACTTT. This gives the protein CAISDLAALNSPLHF.

Worth noting for this clone: Compared with germline, one end of the junction differs, possibly owing to a read error. This chain connects TRBV5-6 to TRBJ2-7; possibly TRBD2 for D (6 bases). Germline values: CDR1 SGHDT, CDR2 YYEEEE. There are 14 residues in the CDR3. Here the CDR3 reads CASSALEEGLTKNF. The CDR3 bases are TGTGCCAGCAGCGCTCTAGAGGAGGGACTTACTAAGAACTTC.

This chain links TRBV5-6 with TRBJ1-6; 9 nucleotides agree with TRBD1. The J segment lost 7 bases and the V segment lost 4 bases, leaving 6 bases of the junction unmatched. The CDR3 extends over 15 amino acids. The germline V gene encodes CDR1 SGHDT and CDR2 YYEEEE. CDR3 in DNA: TGTGCCAGCAGCGTCCGGGACAGGGTCAATTCACCCCTCCACTTT. It encodes CASSVRDRVNSPLHF.

On this clone: One end of the junction does not line up with germline, which may come from a read error. The J gene is TRBJ2-5, the V gene TRBV14; a weak D match, TRBD1 (5 bases). Germline V gene sequence: CDR1 SGHDN, CDR2 FVKESK. The CDR3 is made up of 15 amino acids. The CDR3 sequence: CAGSQGPGRAETQYF. CDR3 nucleotides: TGTGCCGGCAGCCAAGGACCAGGCAGGGCAGAGACCCAGTACTTC.